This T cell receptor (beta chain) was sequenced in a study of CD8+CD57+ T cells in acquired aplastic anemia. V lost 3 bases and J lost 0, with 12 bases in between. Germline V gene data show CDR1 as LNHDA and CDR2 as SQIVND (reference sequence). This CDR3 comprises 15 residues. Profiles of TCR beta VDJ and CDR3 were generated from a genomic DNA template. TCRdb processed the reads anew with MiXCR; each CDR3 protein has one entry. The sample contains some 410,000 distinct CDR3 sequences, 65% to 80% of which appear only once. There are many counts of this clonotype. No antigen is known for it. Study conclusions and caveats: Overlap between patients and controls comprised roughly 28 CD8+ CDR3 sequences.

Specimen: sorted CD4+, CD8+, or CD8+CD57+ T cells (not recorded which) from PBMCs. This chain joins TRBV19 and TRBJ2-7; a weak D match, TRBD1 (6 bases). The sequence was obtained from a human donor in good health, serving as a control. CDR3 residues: CASSISGQSSYEQYF. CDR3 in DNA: TGTGCCAGTAGTATTTCTGGACAGAGCTCCTACGAGCAGTACTTC.